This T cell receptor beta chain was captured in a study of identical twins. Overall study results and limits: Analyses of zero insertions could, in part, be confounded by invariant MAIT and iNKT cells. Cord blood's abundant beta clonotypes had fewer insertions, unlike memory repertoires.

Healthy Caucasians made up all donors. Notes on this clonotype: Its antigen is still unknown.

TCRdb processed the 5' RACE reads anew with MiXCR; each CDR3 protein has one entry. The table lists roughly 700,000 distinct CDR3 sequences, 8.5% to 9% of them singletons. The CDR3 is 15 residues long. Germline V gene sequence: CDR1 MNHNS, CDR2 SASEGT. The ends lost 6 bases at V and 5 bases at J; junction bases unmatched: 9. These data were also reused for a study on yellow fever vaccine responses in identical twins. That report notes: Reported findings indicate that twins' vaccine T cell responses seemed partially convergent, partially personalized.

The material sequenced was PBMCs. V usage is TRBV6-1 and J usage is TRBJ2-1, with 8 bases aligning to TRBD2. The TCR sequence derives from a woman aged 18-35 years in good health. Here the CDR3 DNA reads TGTGCCAGCAGACTCCAGCGGGAGTCCCACAATGAGCAGTTCTTC. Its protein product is CASRLQRESHNEQFF.